This note documents a single TCR beta chain sequence. The antigen remains unidentified. This specimen comes from a study of siplizumab effects on memory and regulatory T cells. The study's findings and limits: Mappable CD4+ clones that were alloreactive averaged about 63% Treg-derived with siplizumab versus approximately 29% in controls. The alloresponse seemed to draw substantially on naive T cells, which appeared more diverse than memory cells.

V dropped 2 bases and J dropped 4 bases, with 6 bases sitting between them. Germline assignment: CDR1 SGHTA and CDR2 FQGTGA. The length of the CDR3 is 13 residues. Sequencing was performed with immunoSEQ multiplex PCR; in TCRdb, only in-frame clones are kept and a portion is missing. Of 92,000 or so clones in the sample, 75% to 90% were seen once. The source is a human donor in good health. Sequenced sample: CD4+ T cells sorted from blood. The chain has TRBV7-3 and TRBJ2-1; D ambiguous. In DNA, the CDR3 is TGTGCCAGCAGCTTAGGCTCGTACAATGAGCAGTTCTTC. This gives the protein CASSLGSYNEQFF.